This T cell receptor beta chain was retrieved from a study of blood T cell repertoires in COVID-19. On the study more broadly: Sources were T cells, B-cell-depleted T cells, or PBMCs; the material itself was cDNA or gDNA.

V was pared by 8 bases and J by 3 bases, with 14 bases between. The V gene's germline CDR1 is MNHEY and CDR2 SMNVEV (reference sequence). The CDR3 runs 14 residues. The assay was immunoSEQ multiplex PCR, and TCRdb's table has in-frame clones only and misses some. The sample comprises 45,000 to 65,000 clones, 90% to 95% of which are singletons, and roughly 3.9% rests with the top ten. The chain employs TRBV27 and TRBJ1-5, with unresolved D. This clonotype originated in a man in his fifties or sixties with acute or convalescent COVID-19. Sequences were obtained from peripheral blood. The CDR3 DNA reads as TGTGCCAGCGCCTTTTCGGGGTACAATCAGCCCCAGCATTTT. Translation: CASAFSGYNQPQHF.